The 20 T cell receptor beta chains presented below share a single source sample, sequenced in a study of shared clonotypes between healthy human individuals. As defined, naive CD8 cells were CD45RO-negative and positively selected for CCR7, with terminally differentiated effector memory CD45RA+ cells excluded. Profiling relied on immunoSEQ multiplex PCR, and the TCRdb table lists in-frame clones only, not all of them. The sample has some 2 million clones; approximately 95% are singletons. Sequencing was done on a sample of naive CD8+ T cells sorted from blood. These receptors were obtained from a man younger than 35 in good health.

Turning to this clone: The same CDR3 can be traced to other DNA sequences in this sample. The chain recombines TRBV30 with TRBJ2-1; no reliable D call. This CDR3 region has 13 residues. Germline CDR1 GTSNPN, CDR2 SVGIG (reference sequence). Trimming left V 0 bases short and J 5 bases short, with 8 bases between. CDR3: CAWSVSGDNEQFF. The CDR3, as DNA: TGTGCCTGGAGTGTTTCTGGAGACAATGAGCAGTTCTTC.

The CDR3 sequence: CASSKGTSGSYNEQFF. CDR3 DNA sequence: TGTGCCAGCAGTAAAGGTACTAGCGGGAGCTACAATGAGCAGTTCTTC. V and J are TRBV27 and TRBJ2-1; 11 nucleotides align to TRBD2. This CDR3 has 16 residues. Per germline, CDR1 MNHEY and CDR2 SMNVEV (reference sequence). V shed 5 bases and J 3 bases; nucleotides not matched to a gene: 6.

This chain links TRBV30 with TRBJ1-1; D gene unclear. This CDR3 spans 11 amino acids. The germline V gene encodes CDR1 GTSNPN and CDR2 SVGIG (reference sequence). The V gene lost 2 bases and the J gene lost 3 bases, with 4 bases spanning the gap. The CDR3 region is CAWSLDTEAFF. The CDR3 region has the DNA TGTGCCTGGAGTCTGGACACTGAAGCTTTCTTT.

The chain links TRBV7-8 to TRBJ1-2, with D possibly being TRBD1 (5 bases). There are 16 residues in the CDR3. Germline V CDR1 and CDR2: SGHVS, FQNEAQ. Between the trimmed V and J ends, which lost 4 bases and 0 bases, there was a span of 15 bases. The CDR3 here is CASSSEGDRANYGYTF. CDR3 sequence (DNA): TGTGCCAGCAGCTCCGAAGGGGACCGGGCTAACTATGGCTACACCTTC.

V is TRBV7-9 and J is TRBJ2-1, with TRBD2 matching 14 bases. CDR1 is SEHNR, CDR2 FQNEAQ, per germline (reference sequence). The CDR3 totals 15 residues. V shed 0 bases and J 9 bases; nucleotides not matched to a gene: 1. In nucleotides, the CDR3 is TGTGCCAGCAGCTTAGCGGGACTAGCGGGGGTTGAGCAGTTCTTC. Its protein product is CASSLAGLAGVEQFF.

The chain combines TRBV27 with TRBJ1-6; maybe TRBD1 (6 bases). Germline V CDR1 and CDR2: MNHEY, SMNVEV (reference sequence). This CDR3 has 14 amino acids. Trimming removed 7 bases at V and 13 bases at J, with 20 bases between. The CDR3 region is CASTYLTGLEPLHF. The DNA of the CDR3 is TGTGCCAGCACCTATTTGACAGGCCTCGAGCCCCTCCACTTT.

This chain links TRBV9 with TRBJ1-4; tentatively, D is TRBD1 (5 bases). Trimming pared 3 bases from V and 3 bases from J, leaving 12 bases between. This CDR3 region has 15 residues. Per germline, CDR1 SGDLS and CDR2 YYNGEE. CDR3 sequence reads: CASSGGTESNEKLFF. As DNA, the CDR3 is TGTGCCAGCAGCGGGGGGACCGAGTCTAATGAAAAACTGTTTTTT.

The genes are TRBV2 and TRBJ2-3; 8 bases line up with TRBD2. Germline loops: CDR1 SNHLY, CDR2 FYNNEI. This CDR3 region has 16 residues. V was clipped by 6 bases and J by 5 bases; unmatched bases: 13. In DNA form, the CDR3 reads TGTGCCAGCAGGGCCCGGGAGGGCGGGGTTAAAGATACGCAGTATTTT. Translated: CASRAREGGVKDTQYF.

The chain employs TRBV4-3 and TRBJ2-2, with a possible D match to TRBD1 (6 bases). The ends were cut back, 0 bases at V and 0 bases at J, with 14 bases in the middle. The CDR3 is made up of 18 amino acids. Germline CDR1 reads LGHNA; CDR2 reads YSLEER. In DNA form, the CDR3 reads TGCGCCAGCAGCCAAGATTATTGGGGGCTGGCGAACACCGGGGAGCTGTTTTTT. The encoded protein is CASSQDYWGLANTGELFF.

The gene calls are TRBV6-1 and TRBJ2-1; 7 bases are shared with TRBD1. V dropped 10 bases and J dropped 0; count of bases not matched to a gene: 3. The CDR3 consists of 13 residues. Germline CDR1 is MNHNS and CDR2 is SASEGT. Here the CDR3 reads CANRDSSYNEQFF. Here the CDR3 DNA reads TGTGCCAATCGGGACAGCTCCTACAATGAGCAGTTCTTC.

V gene TRBV2 combines with J gene TRBJ1-1; D is uncertain. CDR3 length equals 11 residues. V lost 7 bases and J lost 5, with 8 bases in between. The V gene's germline CDR1 is SNHLY and CDR2 FYNNEI. CDR3 residues: CASTRVTEAFF. CDR3 in DNA: TGTGCCAGCACCCGGGTAACTGAAGCTTTCTTT.

As concerns this clone: Additional DNA sequences in this sample encode the identical CDR3. The rearrangement joins TRBV7-9 to TRBJ2-7; no clear D gene. There are 13 residues in the CDR3. Per the germline V gene, CDR1 is SEHNR and CDR2 is FQNEAQ (reference sequence). V dropped 1 base and J dropped 0 bases, with 4 bases sitting between them. The CDR3 nucleotides read TGTGCCAGCAGCTTAGTCGTCTCCTACGAGCAGTACTTC. Residues: CASSLVVSYEQYF.

This clone showed up just once. The chain recombines TRBV7-9 with TRBJ1-1; 9 bases are a match to TRBD1. There are 13 residues in the CDR3. Germline V gene sequence: CDR1 SEHNR, CDR2 FQNEAQ (reference sequence). J gave up 5 bases and V 7 bases, and 5 bases lay outside the gene matches. This CDR3 is CASNPGQGTEAFF. The CDR3 bases are TGTGCCAGCAACCCGGGACAGGGAACTGAAGCTTTCTTT.

The chain employs TRBV11-3 and TRBJ2-7; D may be TRBD1 (6 bases). V shed 4 bases and J shed 7 bases, with 14 bases lying between them. The length of the CDR3 is 13 residues. Germline CDR1 and CDR2: SGHNT and YENEEA. CDR3 coding DNA: TGTGCCAGCAGCTCGCAGGGACACCAAGAGCAGTACTTC. Amino acid sequence: CASSSQGHQEQYF.

The V call is TRBV4-1, the J call TRBJ1-1, with TRBD1 identical over 7 bases. The V and J ends lost 0 bases and 6 bases, in that order; junction bases with no gene match: 10. Looked up from germline, CDR1 is MGHRA and CDR2 is YSYEKL. This CDR3 contains 16 residues. DNA for the CDR3: TGCGCCAGCAGCCAAGACCCCAGACAGGGCGGGGCTGAAGCTTTCTTT. This sequence encodes CASSQDPRQGGAEAFF.

The chain carries TRBV4-3 and TRBJ2-7; TRBD2 is a possible D gene (6 bases). This CDR3 has 12 amino acids. The ends were cut back, 8 bases at V and 3 bases at J, with 11 bases in the middle. CDR1 is LGHNA, CDR2 YSLEER, per germline. The CDR3 DNA reads as TGCGCCAGCGGCGGGACCCTCTACGAGCAGTACTTC. This encodes CASGGTLYEQYF.

This CDR3 reads CATGPYEQYF. The DNA for the CDR3 is TGTGCGACGGGACCCTACGAGCAGTACTTC. The rearrangement joins TRBV6-5 to TRBJ2-7, with D perhaps assigned TRBD1 or TRBD2 (5 bases each). Germline CDR1 is MNHEY and CDR2 is SVGAGI. The CDR3 has 10 amino acids.

The rearrangement joins TRBV11-3 to TRBJ2-1; either TRBD1 or TRBD2 may supply D (7 bases each). CDR1 is SGHNT, CDR2 YENEEA, per germline. V was cut by 5 bases and J by 8 bases, with 16 bases left in between. This CDR3 spans 14 amino acids. The CDR3 loop reads CASSAWGGGDEQFF. The CDR3 bases are TGTGCCAGCAGCGCTTGGGGAGGGGGCGATGAGCAGTTCTTC.

V usage is TRBV4-3 and J usage is TRBJ2-7; 8 bases fit TRBD2. Germline assignment: CDR1 LGHNA and CDR2 YSLEER. The junction had 11 bases not matched to a gene; V was cut back by 0 bases and J by 7 bases. The CDR3 sequence is 16 residues long. The CDR3 nucleotides read TGCGCCAGCAGCCAAGACGTCGCAGCGGGAGTTGGTGAGCAGTACTTC. Amino acids: CASSQDVAAGVGEQYF.

The rearrangement links TRBV9 to TRBJ2-7; perhaps D is TRBD1 or TRBD2 (5 bases each). The V end lost 4 bases, the J end lost 2 bases, and 19 bases lay between the germline ends. CDR1 SGDLS and CDR2 YYNGEE come from the germline V gene. This CDR3 spans 16 amino acids. CDR3 loop: CASSPTWDHETYEQYF. The CDR3, as DNA: TGTGCCAGCAGCCCCACGTGGGACCATGAAACCTACGAGCAGTACTTC.